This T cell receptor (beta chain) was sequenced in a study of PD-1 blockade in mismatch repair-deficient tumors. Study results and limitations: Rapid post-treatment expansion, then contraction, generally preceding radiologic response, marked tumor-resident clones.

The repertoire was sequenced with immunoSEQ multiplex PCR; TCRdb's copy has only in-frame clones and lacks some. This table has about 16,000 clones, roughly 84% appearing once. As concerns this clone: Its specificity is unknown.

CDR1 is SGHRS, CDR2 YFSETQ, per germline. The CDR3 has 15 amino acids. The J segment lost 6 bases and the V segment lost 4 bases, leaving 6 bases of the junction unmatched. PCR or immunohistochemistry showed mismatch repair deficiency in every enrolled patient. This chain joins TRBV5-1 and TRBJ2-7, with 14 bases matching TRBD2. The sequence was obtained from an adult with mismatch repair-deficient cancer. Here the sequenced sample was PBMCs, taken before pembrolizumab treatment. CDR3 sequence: CASSDGTSGSSEQYF. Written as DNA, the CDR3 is TGCGCCAGCAGCGACGGGACTAGCGGGAGCTCCGAGCAGTACTTC.